A single sample gave rise to the 15 T cell receptor beta chains below, sequenced in a study of early T cells in non-severe SARS-CoV-2 infection (dated by TCRdb to the early 2020s). Library preparation employed 5' RACE. Sequenced on a NextSeq 500. The public sequencing data were trimmed at Q25 with fastp and processed into clonotypes with MiXCR by TCRdb, which kept only in-frame beta chains. Each CDR3 protein appears once, grouped with its most common genes and DNA. For this sample the table gives fewer than 55,000 distinct CDR3 sequences, of which about 5.7% were detected only once. The leading ten clones occupy less than 25% of the sample. The material was whole blood, obtained at baseline. All receptors derive from an adult who was a healthcare worker with PCR-confirmed SARS-CoV-2 infection or an uninfected control (not recorded which).

This clonotype was observed a handful of times. The chain links TRBV11-2 to TRBJ2-3; D uncertain. V lost 1 base, J lost 0 bases, and 8 bases lay in between. The length of the CDR3 is 15 residues. Germline V gives CDR1 SGHAT, CDR2 FQNNGV. The DNA of the CDR3 is TGTGCCAGCAGCTTAGTAGGCCCTAGCACAGATACGCAGTATTTT. It translates to CASSLVGPSTDTQYF. The complete variable domain, with remaining parts taken from reference TRBV11-2 and TRBJ2-3, reads EAGVAQSPRYKIIEKRQSVAFWCNPISGHATLYWYQQILGQGPKLLIQFQNNGVVDDSQLPKDRFSAERLKGVDSTLKIQPAKLEDSAVYLCASSLVGPSTDTQYFGPGTRLTVL.

This clonotype was picked up many times. This chain's CDR3 is CASSQGGDNEKLFF. The CDR3 coding sequence is TGTGCCAGCAGCCAGGGAGGGGATAATGAAAAACTGTTTTTT. V and J are TRBV9 and TRBJ1-4; D is perhaps TRBD1 (5 bases). CDR1 is SGDLS, CDR2 YYNGEE, per germline. The V and J ends lost 4 bases and 4 bases respectively, with 11 bases between them. The CDR3 contains 14 residues.

This clonotype showed up many times. The chain recombines TRBV4-1 with TRBJ2-1; D remains ambiguous. The CDR3 spans 15 residues. The germline V gene encodes CDR1 MGHRA and CDR2 YSYEKL. Trimming took 4 bases from V and 0 from J, leaving 10 bases between them. For the CDR3, the DNA is TGCGCCAGCAGCCGGATACTAAGCTCCTACAATGAGCAGTTCTTC. Translated: CASSRILSSYNEQFF.

The CDR3 region has the DNA TGTGCCAGCAGAAGGAGGGACACCAGGACTAGCGGGTCCGCCGGGGAGCTGTTTTTT. It translates to CASRRRDTRTSGSAGELFF. V and J are TRBV7-3 and TRBJ2-2, with 11 bases fitting TRBD2. Trimming at V came to 6 bases and at J to 6 bases, leaving 18 bases not matched to a gene. The germline CDR1 and CDR2 sequences are SGHTA and FQGTGA. The CDR3 is 19 residues long.

There are many counts of this clonotype. V is TRBV24-1 and J is TRBJ2-3; D perhaps matches TRBD1 (5 bases). The CDR3 covers 16 residues. Germline V CDR1 and CDR2: KGHDR, SFDVKD. Trimming left V 3 bases short and J 2 bases short, with 14 bases between. The CDR3 DNA reads as TGTGCCACCAGTGATAAGACAGTTTTAGACACAGATACGCAGTATTTT. Translation gives CATSDKTVLDTDTQYF.

This clonotype was counted only a few times. The genes are TRBV11-2 and TRBJ1-3; the D is unclear. The CDR3 totals 18 residues. The germline gives CDR1 SGHAT, CDR2 FQNNGV. V was cut by 0 bases and J by 0 bases, with 15 bases left in between. The CDR3 DNA reads as TGTGCCAGCAGCTTAGATGGTCCCCTCCCCGGCTCTGGAAACACCATATATTTT. It encodes CASSLDGPLPGSGNTIYF.

This clonotype was recorded at least ten times. The CDR3 loop reads CSARGGVGTAYEQYF. For the CDR3, the DNA is TGCAGTGCTAGAGGAGGGGTAGGAACAGCCTACGAGCAGTACTTC. The chain is built from TRBV20-1 and TRBJ2-7, with D perhaps given as TRBD1 or TRBD2 (5 bases each). Germline V gene sequence: CDR1 DFQATT, CDR2 SNEGSKA (reference sequence). The CDR3 is 15 amino acids. The germline V and J ends were trimmed by 1 base and 2 bases, with 15 bases remaining between them.

Ten or more counts support this clonotype. This sequence joins TRBV2 and TRBJ2-3, with 7 nucleotides matching TRBD2. Germline CDR1 and CDR2: SNHLY and FYNNEI. After removal of 2 bases from V and 0 bases from J, the junction contained 5 bases not matched to a gene. The CDR3 is 16 amino acids. Here the CDR3 reads CASSEWASGSTDTQYF. The DNA of the CDR3 is TGTGCCAGCAGTGAATGGGCTAGCGGAAGCACAGATACGCAGTATTTT.

This chain uses TRBV12-3 or TRBV12-4 with TRBJ2-7, with 10 nucleotides matching TRBD2. The CDR3 has 14 amino acids. The V segment lost 8 bases and the J segment 0 bases; nucleotides outside the gene matches: 4. For the CDR3, the DNA is TGTGCCAGCTCCACTAGCGGGGTCTCCTACGAGCAGTACTTC. Its protein is CASSTSGVSYEQYF.

This clonotype was seen more than once but under ten times. J is TRBJ1-2 and V is TRBV7-9; D is ambiguous. The V gene's germline CDR1 is SEHNR and CDR2 FQNEAQ (reference sequence). V lost 4 bases, J lost 8 bases, and 5 bases lay in between. CDR3 length: 10 residues. The CDR3 coding sequence is TGTGCCAGCAGCTCTTGGGGCTACACCTTC. This gives the protein CASSSWGYTF.

Many counts were recorded for this clonotype. This sequence joins TRBV6-6 and TRBJ2-7; 10 bases fit TRBD2. CDR1 is MNHNY and CDR2 is SVGAGI in the germline V gene (reference sequence). The V and J ends lost 7 bases and 7 bases, in that order; junction bases with no gene match: 10. The CDR3 is 14 residues long. This CDR3 is CASIEREGSWEQYF. The CDR3 region has the DNA TGTGCCAGCATCGAGCGGGAGGGTTCTTGGGAGCAGTACTTC.

This clonotype showed up many times. The J gene is TRBJ2-7, the V gene TRBV18, with 9 bases matching TRBD2. Germline CDR1 reads KGHSH; CDR2 reads LQKENI. The V gene end was trimmed by 0 bases and the J gene end by 6 bases; junction bases not matched to a gene: 6. The CDR3 runs to 15 residues. CDR3 nucleotide sequence: TGTGCCAGCTCACCACCTGCGGGAGGGCCGGGCGAGCAGTACTTC. Translation: CASSPPAGGPGEQYF.

The chain combines TRBV2 with TRBJ2-1; D remains ambiguous. From germline, CDR1 is SNHLY and CDR2 FYNNEI. Between the trimmed V and J ends, which lost 6 bases and 7 bases, there was a span of 1 base. This CDR3 spans 9 amino acids. For the CDR3, the DNA is TGTGCCAGCAGGAATGAGCAGTTCTTC. Its protein is CASRNEQFF.

This clonotype was found many times. The chain uses TRBV3-1 and TRBJ2-1; tentative D call: TRBD2 (6 bases). The length of the CDR3 is 13 residues. Trimming left V 1 base short and J 8 bases short, with 9 bases between. Germline loops: CDR1 LGHDT, CDR2 YNNKEL (reference sequence). The CDR3 sequence: CASSQAASDEQFF. The CDR3 nucleotides read TGTGCCAGCAGCCAAGCCGCTAGCGATGAGCAGTTCTTC.

This clonotype was observed at least ten times. The gene calls are TRBV6-2 or TRBV6-3 and TRBJ2-1; TRBD2 matches at 7 bases. CDR1 is MNHEY, CDR2 SVGEGT, per germline. The CDR3 is made up of 13 amino acids. The junction had 8 bases not matched to a gene; V was cut back by 8 bases and J by 7 bases. The CDR3 loop reads CASVASGLNEQFF. DNA for the CDR3: TGTGCCAGCGTGGCTAGCGGACTAAATGAGCAGTTCTTC.